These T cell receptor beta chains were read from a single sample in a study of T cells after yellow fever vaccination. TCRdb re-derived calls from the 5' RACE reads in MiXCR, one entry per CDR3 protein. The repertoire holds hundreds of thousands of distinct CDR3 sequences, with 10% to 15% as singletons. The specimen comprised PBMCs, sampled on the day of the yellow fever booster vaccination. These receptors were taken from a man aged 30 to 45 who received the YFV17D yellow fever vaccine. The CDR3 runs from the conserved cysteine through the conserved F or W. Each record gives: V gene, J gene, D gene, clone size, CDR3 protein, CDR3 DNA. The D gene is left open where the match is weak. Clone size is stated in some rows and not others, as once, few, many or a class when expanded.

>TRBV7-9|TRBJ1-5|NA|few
CASSSSGRSGGPQHF
TGTGCCAGCAGCTCTAGTGGTCGGTCCGGGGGGCCCCAGCATTTT
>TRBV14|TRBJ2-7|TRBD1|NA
CASSQLRDRALYEQYF
TGTGCCAGCAGCCAACTCCGGGACAGGGCGTTATACGAGCAGTACTTC
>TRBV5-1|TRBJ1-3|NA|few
CASSLEGGSGNTIYF
TGCGCCAGCAGCTTGGAGGGGGGCTCTGGAAACACCATATATTTT
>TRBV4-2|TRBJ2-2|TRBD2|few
CASSLRGRESRELFF
TGTGCCAGCAGCCTACGAGGGCGGGAGTCGAGGGAGCTGTTTTTT
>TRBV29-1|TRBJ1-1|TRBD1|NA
CSATTGSGVDTEAFF
TGCAGCGCTACGACAGGGTCAGGAGTGGACACTGAAGCTTTCTTT
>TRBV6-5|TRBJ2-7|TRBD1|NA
CASSFDRGHYEQYF
TGTGCCAGCAGTTTCGACAGGGGGCACTACGAGCAGTACTTC
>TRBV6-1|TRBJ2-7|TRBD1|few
CASTAAGTGSIEQYF
TGTGCCAGCACCGCAGCCGGGACAGGGAGTATCGAGCAGTACTTC
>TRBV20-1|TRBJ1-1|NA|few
CSARMGGGTEAFF
TGCAGTGCTAGGATGGGGGGAGGCACTGAAGCTTTCTTT
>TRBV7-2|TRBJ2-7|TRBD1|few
CASKRDRGYEQYF
TGTGCCAGCAAAAGGGACAGGGGATACGAGCAGTACTTC
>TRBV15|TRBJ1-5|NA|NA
CATSRAGGDGNQPQHF
TGTGCCACCAGCAGAGCTGGAGGGGACGGCAATCAGCCCCAGCATTTT
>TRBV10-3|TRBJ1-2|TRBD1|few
CAISADRLYGYTF
TGTGCCATCAGTGCGGACAGGCTGTATGGCTACACCTTC
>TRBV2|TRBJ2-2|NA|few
CASSRRQNTGELFF
TGTGCCAGCAGTCGGCGGCAAAACACCGGGGAGCTGTTTTTT
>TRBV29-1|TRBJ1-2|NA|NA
CSVTVSYEGYTF
TGCAGCGTTACAGTGAGCTACGAGGGCTACACCTTC
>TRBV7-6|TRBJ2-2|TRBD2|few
CASSLVPGGNTGELFF
TGTGCCAGCAGCTTAGTCCCGGGAGGGAACACCGGGGAGCTGTTTTTT
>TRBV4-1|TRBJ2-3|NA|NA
CASSQSQGGPADTQYF
TGCGCCAGCAGCCAATCTCAGGGGGGTCCGGCAGATACGCAGTATTTT
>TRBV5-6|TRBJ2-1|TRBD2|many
CASSLRTSGRFYQFF
TGTGCCAGCAGCCTCAGGACTAGCGGGAGGTTTTATCAGTTCTTC
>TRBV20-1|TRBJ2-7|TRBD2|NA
CSAQRAGGGYEQYF
TGCAGTGCTCAACGGGCGGGAGGGGGCTACGAGCAGTACTTC
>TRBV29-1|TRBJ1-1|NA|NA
CSVDAARTEAFF
TGCAGCGTTGATGCTGCTAGGACTGAAGCTTTCTTT
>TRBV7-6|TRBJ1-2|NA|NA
CASSRVSGHGYTF
TGTGCCAGCAGCCGAGTCAGCGGGCATGGCTACACCTTC
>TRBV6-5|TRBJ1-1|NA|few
CASSYSSGRAEAFF
TGTGCCAGCAGTTACTCGAGTGGGAGGGCTGAAGCTTTCTTT